This section outlines one T cell receptor (beta chain) sequence together with its context. Its antigen is not known. This record comes from a study of T cell responses to AZD1222 COVID-19 vaccine. Whole-study results and caveats: Females outnumbered males among donors, who were mostly white British; clonal diversity was possibly underestimated. Unmutated variant regions reportedly attract nearly half of all spike-specific TCRs. Two doses of AZD1222 preceded a rise in Spike-specific TCR breadth and depth. Regions 160-218 and 743-854 dominated among vaccine-associated CD4 TCRs spanning spike.

The data were produced by immunoSEQ multiplex PCR, yet TCRdb's version contains in-frame clones alone and is incomplete. The sample lists some 100,000 clones; 88% were seen once. The length of the CDR3 is 14 residues. The germline V and J ends were trimmed by 1 base and 2 bases, with 5 bases remaining between them. Germline V gene lookup returns CDR1 LGHNA and CDR2 YNFKEQ. The chain employs TRBV4-2 and TRBJ2-2; D gene unclear. The sequence came from an adult who received the AZD1222 COVID-19 vaccine. Source: peripheral blood, taken 28 days after the second AZD1222 dose. CDR3: CASSQVANTGELFF. CDR3 bases: TGTGCCAGCAGCCAAGTGGCAAACACCGGGGAGCTGTTTTTT.